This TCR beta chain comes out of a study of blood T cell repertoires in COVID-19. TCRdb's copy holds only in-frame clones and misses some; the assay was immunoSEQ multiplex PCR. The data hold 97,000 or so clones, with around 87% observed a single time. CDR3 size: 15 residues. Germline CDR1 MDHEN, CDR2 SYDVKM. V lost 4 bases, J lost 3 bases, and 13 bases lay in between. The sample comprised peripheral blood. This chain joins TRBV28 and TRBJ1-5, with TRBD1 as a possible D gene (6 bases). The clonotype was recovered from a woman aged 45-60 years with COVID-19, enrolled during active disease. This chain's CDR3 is CASSSPTGNNQPQHF. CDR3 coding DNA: TGTGCCAGCAGTTCTCCTACAGGGAACAATCAGCCCCAGCATTTT.